These T cell receptor beta chains were read from a single sample in a study of T cell responses to AZD1222 COVID-19 vaccine. Assay used: immunoSEQ multiplex PCR; TCRdb lists only in-frame clones, some missing. The top ten clones hold 3% to 4.5% of a sample with about 140,000 clones, about 91% of them seen once. The sequenced sample was peripheral blood, obtained 28 days after the second AZD1222 dose. These receptors all come from an adult who received the AZD1222 COVID-19 vaccine. Both conserved end residues are part of each CDR3. D genes are given only for firm matches. Clone sizes are given selectively: once, few, many, or a class where the clone is expanded.

NA	TRBJ1-5	TRBV6-2/TRBV6-3	once	CASSASQGQPQHF	TGTGCCAGCAGTGCCTCTCAGGGTCAGCCCCAGCATTTT
NA	TRBJ1-3	TRBV10-3	NA	CAISEPGRQGTIYF	TGTGCCATCAGTGAGCCTGGACGGCAGGGCACCATATATTTT
NA	TRBJ2-6	TRBV29-1	NA	CSVVWRLSGANVLTF	TGCAGCGTTGTATGGCGCCTGTCTGGGGCCAACGTCCTGACTTTC
TRBD1	TRBJ2-7	TRBV19	NA	CASSVTGGPAHEQYF	TGTGCCAGTAGTGTCACAGGGGGACCAGCCCACGAGCAGTACTTC
TRBD1	TRBJ1-5	TRBV6-2/TRBV6-3	NA	CASSYSRDRVPQPQHF	TGTGCCAGCAGTTACTCCCGGGACAGGGTTCCTCAGCCCCAGCATTTT
NA	TRBJ1-1	TRBV6-1	NA	CASSEAWGLETEAFF	TGTGCCAGCAGTGAAGCGTGGGGTTTAGAAACTGAAGCTTTCTTT
NA	TRBJ1-5	TRBV5-1	NA	CASSPGYSNQPQHF	TGCGCCAGCAGCCCGGGCTATAGCAATCAGCCCCAGCATTTT
NA	TRBJ1-5	TRBV28	once	CASSLAGMDQPQHF	TGTGCCAGCAGTTTGGCGGGAATGGATCAGCCCCAGCATTTT
NA	TRBJ2-3	TRBV15	NA	CATSRDSQGRDTQYF	TGTGCCACCAGCAGAGATAGCCAGGGTAGAGATACGCAGTATTTT
NA	TRBJ1-3	TRBV6-5	NA	CASRLQGTGNTIYF	TGTGCCAGCAGGCTACAGGGCACTGGAAACACCATATATTTT
NA	TRBJ2-3	TRBV11-2	NA	CASSLRVGVSTDTQYF	TGTGCCAGCAGCCTCAGAGTAGGGGTCTCCACAGATACGCAGTATTTT
NA	TRBJ2-4	TRBV7-2	NA	CASSLRSGSQERRENIQYF	TGTGCCAGCAGCTTGAGGAGCGGGTCCCAAGAACGAAGGGAAAACATTCAGTACTTC
TRBD1	TRBJ1-4	TRBV18	NA	CASSPLGTIRGNEKLFF	TGTGCCAGCTCACCACTTGGTACAATCAGGGGGAATGAAAAACTGTTTTTT
NA	TRBJ2-5	TRBV7-7	once	CASSRGNQETQYF	TGTGCTAGCAGCCGAGGGAACCAAGAGACCCAGTACTTC
NA	TRBJ2-7	TRBV4-3	NA	CASSQQSTGTGNYEQYF	TGCGCCAGCAGCCAGCAGTCGACCGGGACTGGAAACTACGAGCAGTACTTC
TRBD1	TRBJ1-1	TRBV5-1	NA	CASSRNPGQGAGNTEAFF	TGCGCCAGCAGCCGAAATCCGGGACAGGGGGCCGGTAACACTGAAGCTTTCTTT
NA	TRBJ1-3	TRBV4-3	few	CASSQVTSGNTIYF	TGCGCCAGCAGCCAAGTGACAAGCGGAAACACCATATATTTT
NA	TRBJ1-3	TRBV4-1	once	CASSPGGKGNTIYF	TGCGCCAGCAGCCCCGGAGGCAAGGGAAACACCATATATTTT
TRBD1	TRBJ2-1	TRBV5-1	NA	CASSLQGDADYNEQFF	TGCGCCAGCAGCTTACAGGGGGACGCTGATTACAATGAGCAGTTCTTC
TRBD1	TRBJ2-5	TRBV19	NA	CASSIVFGDSPGETQYF	TGTGCCAGTAGTATCGTATTTGGGGACAGCCCGGGGGAGACCCAGTACTTC
NA	TRBJ2-5	TRBV6-5	NA	CASSRFRGETQYF	TGTGCCAGCAGTAGGTTCAGGGGCGAGACCCAGTACTTC
NA	TRBJ1-6	TRBV27	NA	CASSLSRTPTHSPLHF	TGTGCCAGCAGTTTATCGAGGACCCCAACCCATTCACCCCTCCACTTT
TRBD2	TRBJ2-3	TRBV7-3	NA	CASSFSGISTDTQYF	TGTGCCAGCAGCTTTAGCGGGATTAGCACAGATACGCAGTATTTT
NA	TRBJ2-3	TRBV7-2	NA	CASRKAATDTQYF	TGTGCCAGCAGGAAAGCGGCCACAGATACGCAGTATTTT
NA	TRBJ2-3	TRBV7-2	NA	CASSPKGGTGRGTQYF	TGTGCCAGCAGCCCAAAAGGGGGGACGGGGAGGGGTACGCAGTATTTT
NA	TRBJ2-5	TRBV7-3	NA	CASSLGGTTGETQYF	TGTGCCAGCAGCTTAGGTGGGACCACTGGCGAGACCCAGTACTTC
NA	TRBJ2-1	TRBV6-5	NA	CASKAGIHNEQFF	TGTGCCAGCAAAGCCGGGATCCACAATGAGCAGTTCTTC
TRBD2	TRBJ2-5	TRBV3-1/TRBV3-2	NA	CASSQDIREVETQYF	TGTGCCAGCAGCCAAGATATTCGGGAGGTAGAGACCCAGTACTTC
NA	TRBJ2-7	TRBV6-2/TRBV6-3	NA	CASSQVGYEQYF	TGTGCCAGCAGCCAGGTGGGATACGAGCAGTACTTC